Shown below are 15 T cell receptor beta chains from a single sample sequenced in a study of neoadjuvant anti-PD-1 for oral cavity cancer. Repertoires were generated with immunoSEQ multiplex PCR, while TCRdb's copy carries only in-frame clones and drops some. The sample contains some 30,000 clones, roughly 79% of which appear only once. Noted time point: after neoadjuvant nivolumab, at surgical resection. The source was PBMCs, collected after nivolumab (anti-PD-1) treatment. The receptors here all came from a person aged 35-80 years with oral cavity squamous cell carcinoma.

The table lists this clone with a count of one. The chain is built from TRBV7-3 and TRBJ2-3; D may be TRBD1 (6 bases). Per germline, CDR1 SGHTA and CDR2 FQGTGA. This CDR3 spans 16 amino acids. The V and J ends lost 1 base and 0 bases respectively, with 11 bases between them. The CDR3 spells CASSLRTDSSTDTQYF. CDR3 nucleotide sequence: TGTGCCAGCAGCTTAAGGACAGACTCTAGCACAGATACGCAGTATTTT.

The chain has TRBV14 and TRBJ2-5; 11 bases are shared with TRBD1. Germline trimming cut 6 bases from V and 5 bases from J; bases unmatched to any gene: 8. CDR1 and CDR2 from the germline V gene are SGHDN and FVKESK. CDR3 length equals 15 residues. CDR3 nucleotide sequence: TGTGCCAGCAGACCGGACAGGGGGCCACGGGAGACCCAGTACTTC. Amino acid sequence: CASRPDRGPRETQYF.

The gene calls are TRBV4-3 and TRBJ2-2; D is tentatively TRBD1 or TRBD2 (6 bases each). Germline lookup yields CDR1 LGHNA and CDR2 YSLEER. The CDR3 is made up of 17 amino acids. Trimming cost V 0 bases and J 1 base, with 12 bases left between them. This chain's CDR3 is CASSQDLGGQNTGELFF. Here the CDR3 DNA reads TGCGCCAGCAGCCAAGATCTGGGGGGCCAGAACACCGGGGAGCTGTTTTTT.

This chain links TRBV19 with TRBJ1-4, with 8 bases fitting TRBD1. V shed 4 bases and J 10 bases; nucleotides not matched to a gene: 8. The germline V gene encodes CDR1 LNHDA and CDR2 SQIVND (reference sequence). The CDR3 covers 14 residues. As DNA, the CDR3 is TGTGCCAGTAGTACTACAGGGGGTCCGGGAAAACTGTTTTTT. This gives the protein CASSTTGGPGKLFF.

V usage is TRBV6-6 and J usage is TRBJ1-3; D not resolved. Germline CDR1 is MNHNY and CDR2 is SVGAGI (reference sequence). This CDR3 has 12 amino acids. Trimming cost V 6 bases and J 0 bases, with 3 bases left between them. CDR3 sequence: CASRASGNTIYF. The CDR3 DNA sequence: TGTGCCAGCAGGGCCTCTGGAAACACCATATATTTT.

V gene TRBV27 combines with J gene TRBJ1-1; tentative D call: TRBD1 (6 bases). V was cut by 1 base and J by 5 bases, with 11 bases left in between. The CDR3 has 14 residues. Germline V gene data show CDR1 as MNHEY and CDR2 as SMNVEV (reference sequence). The CDR3 sequence: CASSLYQGRTEAFF. CDR3 nucleotides: TGTGCCAGCAGTTTATATCAGGGGAGGACTGAAGCTTTCTTT.

The chain couples TRBV6-5 to TRBJ1-1, with TRBD1 matching over 9 bases. The germline CDR1 and CDR2 sequences are MNHEY and SVGAGI. This CDR3 region has 15 residues. V trimming: 6 bases; J trimming: 4 bases; junction bases outside the gene matches: 9. DNA of the CDR3: TGTGCCAGCAGGTCATCCGGGACAGGGAGCACTGAAGCTTTCTTT. It encodes CASRSSGTGSTEAFF.

The genes are TRBV27 and TRBJ2-7; possibly TRBD1 for D (5 bases). The germline V gene has CDR1 MNHEY and CDR2 SMNVEV (reference sequence). Trimming took 2 bases from V and 0 from J, leaving 11 bases between them. The CDR3 sequence is 15 residues long. CDR3 sequence (DNA): TGTGCCAGCAGTTTAAAAGGGGCGCCCTCCTACGAGCAGTACTTC. This encodes CASSLKGAPSYEQYF.

J is TRBJ2-7 and V is TRBV19, with 12 bases that match TRBD2. This CDR3 contains 14 residues. Germline loops: CDR1 LNHDA, CDR2 SQIVND (reference sequence). With V trimmed by 4 bases and J by 3 bases, 1 base remained unmatched. In nucleotides, the CDR3 is TGTGCCAGTAGTAGGACTAGCGGGGTCTACGAGCAGTACTTC. Protein product: CASSRTSGVYEQYF.

The chain links TRBV7-9 to TRBJ1-4; 8 positions match TRBD1. This CDR3 is 17 amino acids long. With 1 base clipped from V and 3 bases from J, the junction kept 7 bases outside the gene matches. CDR1 is SEHNR, CDR2 FQNEAQ, per germline (reference sequence). CDR3 sequence (DNA): TGTGCCAGCAGCTTAGGGCCCCAGGGGGCCCCTAATGAAAAACTGTTTTTT. Protein sequence: CASSLGPQGAPNEKLFF.

J is TRBJ1-1 and V is TRBV5-1, with TRBD1 matching over 7 bases. The CDR3 covers 13 residues. The V gene's germline CDR1 is SGHRS and CDR2 YFSETQ. Losses at the gene ends were 8 bases for V and 8 bases for J; bases not matched to a gene: 12. CDR3 nucleotides: TGCGCCAGTCGCTCCGGGACAGCATCAGAAGCTTTCTTT. Translating it yields CASRSGTASEAFF.

Only a few counts were recorded for this clone. The chain employs TRBV29-1 and TRBJ2-3, with 12 positions matching TRBD2. Per germline, CDR1 SQVTM and CDR2 ANQGSEA. The CDR3 extends over 13 amino acids. With V trimmed by 3 bases and J by 9 bases, 4 bases remained unmatched. The CDR3 sequence: CSVELAGGQTQYF. CDR3 nucleotide sequence: TGCAGCGTTGAGCTAGCGGGGGGGCAAACGCAGTATTTT.

V and J are TRBV7-9 and TRBJ2-2, with D possibly matching TRBD1 (6 bases). The CDR3 loop spans 15 amino acids. The V end was cut by 1 base, the J end by 5 bases, with 11 bases between. CDR1 SEHNR and CDR2 FQNEAQ come from the germline V gene (reference sequence). The CDR3 coding sequence is TGTGCCAGCAGCTTAGTAGCAGGGGTTACCGGGGAGCTGTTTTTT. Its protein product is CASSLVAGVTGELFF. Drawing the rest from reference TRBV7-9 and TRBJ2-2, the complete variable domain is DTGVSQNPRHKITKRGQNVTFRCDPISEHNRLYWYRQTLGQGPEFLTYFQNEAQLEKSRLLSDRFSAERPKGSFSTLEIQRTEQGDSAMYLCASSLVAGVTGELFFGEGSRLTVL.

The V gene is TRBV12-5, the J gene TRBJ1-1; D gene ambiguous. Trimming cost V 1 base and J 2 bases, with 5 bases left between them. The CDR3 consists of 13 residues. Germline CDR1 is LGHNT and CDR2 is FRNRAP. Written as DNA, the CDR3 is TGTGCTAGTGGTTTGGAACCCAACACTGAAGCTTTCTTT. This codes for CASGLEPNTEAFF.

The V and J genes are TRBV19 and TRBJ2-3, with no clear D. Germline V lookup: CDR1 LNHDA, CDR2 SQIVND (reference sequence). The ends were cut back, 3 bases at V and 0 bases at J, with 10 bases in the middle. The CDR3 has 15 amino acids. The CDR3 DNA is TGTGCCAGTAGTATGACGCTGGTAAGCACAGATACGCAGTATTTT. Translated: CASSMTLVSTDTQYF. The whole variable domain, filled in from reference TRBV19 and TRBJ2-3, reads DGGITQSPKYLFRKEGQNVTLSCEQNLNHDAMYWYRQDPGQGLRLIYYSQIVNDFQKGDIAEGYSVSREKKESFPLTVTSAQKNPTAFYLCASSMTLVSTDTQYFGPGTRLTVL.